This entry lists 9 T cell receptor beta chains sequenced from one sample in a study of immune heterogeneity within non-small cell lung tumors. TCR beta CDR3 amplification used multiplex PCR with 32 V and 13 J primers. MiXCR was run by TCRdb on the multiplex PCR reads, yielding one entry per CDR3 protein. The sample gives 9,500 or so distinct CDR3 sequences, about 26% of which show up once; 25% to 30% is in the top ten. TCRs were amplified from roughly 590 ng gDNA of bulk tumor per sample. Several spatially distant biopsies were obtained per primary tumor intraoperatively. Samples came from untreated patients having curative surgery for newly diagnosed non-small cell lung cancer. The sample taken for sequencing was lung tumor tissue. Receptors originate from a woman aged 45-60 years with non-small cell lung cancer.

This clonotype has at least ten counts. The V gene is TRBV18, the J gene TRBJ2-3; TRBD1 aligns across 8 bases. Germline V gene data show CDR1 as KGHSH and CDR2 as LQKENI. This CDR3 is 14 amino acids long. V lost 3 bases to trimming and J lost 1 base; unmatched junction nucleotides: 0. The CDR3 DNA sequence: TGTGCCAGCTCACCGGGACAGGGCACAGATACGCAGTATTTT. This sequence encodes CASSPGQGTDTQYF.

By share, this clonotype ranks as medium-sized. The CDR3 loop reads CSAGGNTEAFF. The CDR3 DNA sequence: TGCAGTGCTGGAGGGAACACTGAAGCTTTCTTT. The chain joins TRBV20-1 to TRBJ1-1, with D uncertain. This CDR3 spans 11 amino acids. The ends were cut back, 5 bases at V and 1 base at J, with 5 bases in the middle. The germline gives CDR1 DFQATT, CDR2 SNEGSKA (reference sequence).

Details on this clonotype: One end of the junction fails to match germline, which may point to a read error. The chain has TRBV6-1 and TRBJ2-1, with D possibly being TRBD2 (5 bases). Germline V lookup: CDR1 MNHNS, CDR2 SASEGT. The CDR3 loop spans 14 amino acids. The CDR3 nucleotides are TGTGCCGGCAGTCCAGGTCGGGGATACAATGAGCAGTTCTTC. Encoded protein: CAGSPGRGYNEQFF.

This clonotype was detected a few times. The J gene is TRBJ2-1, the V gene TRBV20-1, with D unresolved. Deletions cut 0 bases from V and 4 bases from J, with 10 bases between. The germline V gene has CDR1 DFQATT and CDR2 SNEGSKA (reference sequence). The CDR3 runs to 14 residues. CDR3 DNA: TGCAGTGCTAGAGATTTCGCGCCATACAATGAGCAGTTCTTC. Translation gives CSARDFAPYNEQFF.

This clonotype came up many times. V and J are TRBV19 and TRBJ2-7; 9 bases are shared with TRBD2. CDR1 and CDR2 from the germline V gene are LNHDA and SQIVND (reference sequence). CDR3 length: 15 residues. Trimming removed 6 bases from V and 3 bases from J; junction bases left unmatched: 9. For the CDR3, the DNA is TGTGCCAGTAGCAAGAGCGGGAGGACCAACTACGAGCAGTACTTC. This sequence encodes CASSKSGRTNYEQYF.

This clonotype was observed a handful of times. This chain uses TRBV11-2 with TRBJ2-6; D is ambiguous. CDR3 length: 19 residues. Looked up from germline, CDR1 is SGHAT and CDR2 is FQNNGV. Trimming removed 3 bases from V and 0 bases from J, with 18 bases in between. CDR3 nucleotide sequence: TGTGCCAGCAGCTTCAAAAGGACCGCCATTTACTCTGGGGCCAACGTCCTGACTTTC. Its translation: CASSFKRTAIYSGANVLTF. The complete variable domain, with remaining parts taken from reference TRBV11-2 and TRBJ2-6, reads EAGVAQSPRYKIIEKRQSVAFWCNPISGHATLYWYQQILGQGPKLLIQFQNNGVVDDSQLPKDRFSAERLKGVDSTLKIQPAKLEDSAVYLCASSFKRTAIYSGANVLTFGAGSRLTVL.

This clonotype is labeled medium-sized. The J gene is TRBJ2-1, the V gene TRBV10-3; 10 bases line up with TRBD1. Trimming cost V 11 bases and J 10 bases; bases outside gene matches: 11. CDR3 length equals 13 residues. CDR1 ENHRY and CDR2 SYGVKD come from the germline V gene. The CDR3 protein is CAVAPGQGIEQFF. The CDR3 DNA follows: TGTGCCGTCGCACCGGGACAGGGGATCGAGCAGTTCTTC.

This clonotype is medium-sized (0.01 to 0.1%) in the sample. The chain is built from TRBV28 and TRBJ1-1; maybe TRBD1 (5 bases). Germline CDR1 and CDR2: MDHEN and SYDVKM. Trimming took off 6 bases at V and 0 bases at J, with 11 bases between the two ends. The CDR3 runs 14 residues. The CDR3 spells CASSPGRMNTEAFF. The CDR3, as DNA: TGTGCCAGCAGCCCGGGACGGATGAACACTGAAGCTTTCTTT.

This clonotype has at least ten counts. The rearrangement links TRBV20-1 to TRBJ2-3; 9 nucleotides agree with TRBD2. The CDR3 is 14 amino acids. V lost 4 bases to trimming and J lost 6 bases; unmatched junction nucleotides: 8. The V gene's germline CDR1 is DFQATT and CDR2 SNEGSKA (reference sequence). The CDR3 bases are TGCAGTGCTACCTCGCGGGAGGGGTCGGATACGCAGTATTTT. It yields the protein CSATSREGSDTQYF.